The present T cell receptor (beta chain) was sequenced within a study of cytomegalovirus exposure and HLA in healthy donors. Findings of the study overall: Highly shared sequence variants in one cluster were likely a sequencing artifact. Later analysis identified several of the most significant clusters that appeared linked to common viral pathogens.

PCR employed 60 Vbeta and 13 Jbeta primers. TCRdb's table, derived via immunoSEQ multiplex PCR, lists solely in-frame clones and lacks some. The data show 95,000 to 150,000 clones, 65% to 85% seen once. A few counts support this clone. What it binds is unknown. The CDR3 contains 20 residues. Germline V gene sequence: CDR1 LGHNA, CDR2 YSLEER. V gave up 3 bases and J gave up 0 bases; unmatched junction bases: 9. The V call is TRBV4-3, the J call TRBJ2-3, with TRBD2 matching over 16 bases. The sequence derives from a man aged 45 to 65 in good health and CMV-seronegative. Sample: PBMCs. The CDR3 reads CASSQGGTSGGDSSTDTQYF. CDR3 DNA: TGCGCCAGCAGCCAGGGAGGGACTAGCGGGGGGGACTCTAGCACAGATACGCAGTATTTT.